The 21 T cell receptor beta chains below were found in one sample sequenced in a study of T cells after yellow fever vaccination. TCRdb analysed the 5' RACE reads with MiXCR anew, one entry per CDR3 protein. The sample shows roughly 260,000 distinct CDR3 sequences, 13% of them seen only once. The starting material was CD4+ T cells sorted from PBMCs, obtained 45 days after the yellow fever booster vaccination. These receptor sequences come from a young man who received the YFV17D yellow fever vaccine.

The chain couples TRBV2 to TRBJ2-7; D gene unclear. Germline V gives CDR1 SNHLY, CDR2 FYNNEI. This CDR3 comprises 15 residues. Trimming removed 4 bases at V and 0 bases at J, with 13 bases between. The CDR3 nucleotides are TGTGCCAGCAGTGCTATTACCCAAAGCTCCTACGAGCAGTACTTC. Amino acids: CASSAITQSSYEQYF.

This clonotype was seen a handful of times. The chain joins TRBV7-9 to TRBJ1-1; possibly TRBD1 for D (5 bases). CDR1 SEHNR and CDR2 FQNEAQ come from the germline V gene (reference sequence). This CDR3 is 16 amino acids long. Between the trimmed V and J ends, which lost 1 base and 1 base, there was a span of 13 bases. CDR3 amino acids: CASSLVGQQPNTEAFF. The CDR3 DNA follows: TGTGCCAGCAGCTTAGTGGGGCAGCAGCCGAACACTGAAGCTTTCTTT.

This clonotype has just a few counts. The CDR3 is CASSYSWGQPQHF. The CDR3 DNA is TGTGCCAGCAGTTACTCCTGGGGGCAGCCCCAGCATTTT. The gene calls are TRBV6-5 and TRBJ1-5; weak D call: TRBD1 (5 bases). The CDR3 length is 13 residues. Germline assignment: CDR1 MNHEY and CDR2 SVGAGI. The V and J ends lost 0 bases and 7 bases respectively, with 7 bases between them.

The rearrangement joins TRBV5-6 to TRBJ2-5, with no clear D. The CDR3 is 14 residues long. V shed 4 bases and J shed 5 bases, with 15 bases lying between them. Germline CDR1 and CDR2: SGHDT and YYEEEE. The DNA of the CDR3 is TGTGCCAGCAGCCAACCACGCAGAGGCGAGACCCAGTACTTC. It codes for CASSQPRRGETQYF. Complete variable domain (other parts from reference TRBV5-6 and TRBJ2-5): DAGVTQSPTHLIKTRGQQVTLRCSPKSGHDTVSWYQQALGQGPQFIFQYYEEEERQRGNFPDRFSGHQFPNYSSELNVNALLLGDSALYLCASSQPRRGETQYFGPGTRLLVL.

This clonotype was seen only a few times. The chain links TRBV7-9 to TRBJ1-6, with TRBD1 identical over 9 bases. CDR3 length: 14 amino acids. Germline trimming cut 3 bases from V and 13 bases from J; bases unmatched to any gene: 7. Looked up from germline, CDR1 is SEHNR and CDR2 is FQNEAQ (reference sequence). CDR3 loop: CASSLGQGGGPLHF. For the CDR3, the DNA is TGTGCCAGCAGCTTGGGACAGGGAGGAGGCCCCCTCCACTTT. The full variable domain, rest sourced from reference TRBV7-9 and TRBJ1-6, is DTGVSQNPRHKITKRGQNVTFRCDPISEHNRLYWYRQTLGQGPEFLTYFQNEAQLEKSRLLSDRFSAERPKGSFSTLEIQRTEQGDSAMYLCASSLGQGGGPLHFGNGTRLTVT.

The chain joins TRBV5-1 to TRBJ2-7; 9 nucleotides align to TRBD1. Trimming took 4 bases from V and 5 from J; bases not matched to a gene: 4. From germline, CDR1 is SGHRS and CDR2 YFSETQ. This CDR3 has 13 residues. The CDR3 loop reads CASSRDRDHEQYF. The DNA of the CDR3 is TGCGCCAGCAGCAGGGACAGGGACCACGAGCAGTACTTC.

The chain's CDR3 is CASSHTGGTDTQYF. The CDR3 DNA sequence: TGTGCCAGCAGCCATACAGGGGGGACAGATACGCAGTATTTT. The rearrangement uses TRBV7-3 and TRBJ2-3; TRBD1 matches 8 bases. Trimming removed 5 bases from V and 3 bases from J; junction bases left unmatched: 4. Germline CDR1 reads SGHTA; CDR2 reads FQGTGA. The length of the CDR3 is 14 residues.

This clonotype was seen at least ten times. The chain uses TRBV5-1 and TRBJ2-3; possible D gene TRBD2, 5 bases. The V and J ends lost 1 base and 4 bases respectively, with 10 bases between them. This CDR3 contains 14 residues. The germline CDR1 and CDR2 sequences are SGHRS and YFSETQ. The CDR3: CASSLTGSADTQYF. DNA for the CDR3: TGCGCCAGCAGCTTGACGGGGAGTGCAGATACGCAGTATTTT.

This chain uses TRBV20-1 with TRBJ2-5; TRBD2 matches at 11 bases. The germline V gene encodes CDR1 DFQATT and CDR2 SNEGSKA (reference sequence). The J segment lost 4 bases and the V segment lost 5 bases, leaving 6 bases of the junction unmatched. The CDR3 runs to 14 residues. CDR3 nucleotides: TGCAGTGCTCAGACGACTAGCGGGACAGAGACCCAGTACTTC. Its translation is CSAQTTSGTETQYF.

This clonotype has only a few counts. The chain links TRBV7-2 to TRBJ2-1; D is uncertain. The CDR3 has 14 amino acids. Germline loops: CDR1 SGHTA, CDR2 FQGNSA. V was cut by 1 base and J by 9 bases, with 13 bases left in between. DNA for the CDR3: TGTGCCAGCAGCTTAGGGTTAGAACCGCTTGAGCAGTTCTTC. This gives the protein CASSLGLEPLEQFF.

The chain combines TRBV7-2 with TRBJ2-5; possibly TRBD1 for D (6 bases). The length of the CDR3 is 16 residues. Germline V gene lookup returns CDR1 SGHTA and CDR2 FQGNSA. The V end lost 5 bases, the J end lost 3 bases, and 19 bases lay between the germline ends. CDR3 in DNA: TGTGCCAGCAGCAACCGACAGTTGGGGGCCAAAGAGACCCAGTACTTC. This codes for CASSNRQLGAKETQYF.

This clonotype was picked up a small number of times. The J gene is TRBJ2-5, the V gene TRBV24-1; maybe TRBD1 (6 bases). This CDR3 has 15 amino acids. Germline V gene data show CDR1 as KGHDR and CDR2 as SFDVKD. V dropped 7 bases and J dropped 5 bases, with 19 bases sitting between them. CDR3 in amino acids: CATRPGHGLRETQYF. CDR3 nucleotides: TGTGCCACCAGGCCGGGACACGGACTGAGGGAGACCCAGTACTTC.

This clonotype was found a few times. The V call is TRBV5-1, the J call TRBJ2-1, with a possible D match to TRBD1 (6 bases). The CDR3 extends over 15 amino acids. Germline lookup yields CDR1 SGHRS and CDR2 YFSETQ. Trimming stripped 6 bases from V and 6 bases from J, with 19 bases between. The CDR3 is CASTPTGGAGNEQFF. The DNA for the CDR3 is TGCGCCAGCACCCCGACAGGCGGCGCGGGCAATGAGCAGTTCTTC.

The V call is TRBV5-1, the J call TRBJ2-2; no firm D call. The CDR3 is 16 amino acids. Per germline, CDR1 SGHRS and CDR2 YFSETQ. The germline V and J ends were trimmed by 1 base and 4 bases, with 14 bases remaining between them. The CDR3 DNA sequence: TGCGCCAGCAGCTTGCAAGTTATAGCCGGCACCGGGGAGCTGTTTTTT. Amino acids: CASSLQVIAGTGELFF. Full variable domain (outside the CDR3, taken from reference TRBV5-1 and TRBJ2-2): KAGVTQTPRYLIKTRGQQVTLSCSPISGHRSVSWYQQTPGQGLQFLFEYFSETQRNKGNFPGRFSGRQFSNSRSEMNVSTLELGDSALYLCASSLQVIAGTGELFFGEGSRLTVL.

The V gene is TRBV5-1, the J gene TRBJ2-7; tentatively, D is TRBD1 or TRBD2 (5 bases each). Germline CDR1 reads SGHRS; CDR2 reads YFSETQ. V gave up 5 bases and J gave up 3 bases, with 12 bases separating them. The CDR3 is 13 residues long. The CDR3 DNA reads TGCGCCAGCAGTCACCCAGGGAGCTACGAGCAGTACTTC. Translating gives CASSHPGSYEQYF.

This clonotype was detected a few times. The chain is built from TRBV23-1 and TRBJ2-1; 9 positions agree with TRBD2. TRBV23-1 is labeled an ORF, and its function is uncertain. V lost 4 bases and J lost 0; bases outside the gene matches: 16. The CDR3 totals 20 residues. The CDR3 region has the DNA TGCGCCAGCAGTCTTAGCTCTTTGGGGGAGCGGGGGGTCTCCTACAATGAGCAGTTCTTC. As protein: CASSLSSLGERGVSYNEQFF.

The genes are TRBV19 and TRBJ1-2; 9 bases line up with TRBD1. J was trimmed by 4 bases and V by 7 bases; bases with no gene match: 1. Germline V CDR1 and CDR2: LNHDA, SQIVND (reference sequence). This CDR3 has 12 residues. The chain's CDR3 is CASKGQGYGYTF. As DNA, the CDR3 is TGTGCCAGTAAGGGACAGGGCTATGGCTACACCTTC.

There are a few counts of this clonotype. Written as DNA, the CDR3 is TGCGCCAGCAGCCAAGGACTGCCTGGGATAGATACGCAGTATTTT. Amino acids: CASSQGLPGIDTQYF. The genes are TRBV5-1 and TRBJ2-3; TRBD2 is a possible D gene (5 bases). Germline V gene lookup returns CDR1 SGHRS and CDR2 YFSETQ. The CDR3 runs to 15 residues. The V end lost 4 bases, the J end lost 5 bases, and 17 bases lay between the germline ends.

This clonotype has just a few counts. CDR3 DNA: TGTGCCAGCAGCGTAGGCCGGGAAGAGACCCAGTACTTC. Residues: CASSVGREETQYF. This sequence joins TRBV9 and TRBJ2-5; D gene uncertain. CDR1 is SGDLS, CDR2 YYNGEE, per germline. V lost 0 bases, J lost 3 bases, and 6 bases lay in between. The CDR3 covers 13 residues.

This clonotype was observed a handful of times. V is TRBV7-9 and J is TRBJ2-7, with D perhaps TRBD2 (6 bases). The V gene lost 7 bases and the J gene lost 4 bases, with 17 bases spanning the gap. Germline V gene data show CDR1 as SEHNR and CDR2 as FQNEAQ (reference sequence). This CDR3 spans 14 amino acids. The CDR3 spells CASTRDSGLYEQYF. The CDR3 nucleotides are TGTGCCAGCACTCGGGACTCGGGGTTGTACGAGCAGTACTTC.

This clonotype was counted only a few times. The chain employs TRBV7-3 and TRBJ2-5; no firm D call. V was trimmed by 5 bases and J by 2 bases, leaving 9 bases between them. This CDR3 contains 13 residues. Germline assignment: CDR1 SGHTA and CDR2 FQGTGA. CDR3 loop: CASSQHNQETQYF. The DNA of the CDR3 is TGTGCCAGCAGCCAACACAATCAAGAGACCCAGTACTTC.